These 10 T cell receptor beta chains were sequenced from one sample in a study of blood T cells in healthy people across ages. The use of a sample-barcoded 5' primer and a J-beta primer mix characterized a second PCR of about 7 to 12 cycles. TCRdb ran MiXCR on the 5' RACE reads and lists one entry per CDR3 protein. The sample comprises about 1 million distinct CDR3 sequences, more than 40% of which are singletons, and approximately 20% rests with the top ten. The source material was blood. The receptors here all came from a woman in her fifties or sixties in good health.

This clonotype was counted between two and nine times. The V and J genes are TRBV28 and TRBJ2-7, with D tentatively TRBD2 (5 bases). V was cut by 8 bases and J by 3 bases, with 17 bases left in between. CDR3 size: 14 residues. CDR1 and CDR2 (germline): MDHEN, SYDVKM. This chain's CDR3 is CASRDGGQYYEQYF. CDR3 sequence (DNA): TGTGCCAGCCGAGACGGAGGCCAATACTACGAGCAGTACTTC.

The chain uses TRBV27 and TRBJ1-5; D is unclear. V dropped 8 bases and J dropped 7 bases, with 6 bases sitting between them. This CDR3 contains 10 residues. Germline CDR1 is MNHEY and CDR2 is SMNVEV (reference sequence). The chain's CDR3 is CASGLQPQHF. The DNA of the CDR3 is TGTGCCAGCGGTCTGCAGCCCCAGCATTTT.

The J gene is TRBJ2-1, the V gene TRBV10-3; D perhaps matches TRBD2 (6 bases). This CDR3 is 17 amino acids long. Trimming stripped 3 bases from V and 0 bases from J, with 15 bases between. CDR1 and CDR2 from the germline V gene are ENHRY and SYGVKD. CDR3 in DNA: TGTGCCATCAGTGAAAAAAGCGGGCTTAGCTCCTACAATGAGCAGTTCTTC. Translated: CAISEKSGLSSYNEQFF.

The CDR3 DNA reads TGTGCCAGCAGTTGGCAAAACGTGCACAATGAGCAGTTCTTC. It translates to CASSWQNVHNEQFF. This chain joins TRBV27 and TRBJ2-1; D unclear. From germline, CDR1 is MNHEY and CDR2 SMNVEV (reference sequence). The CDR3 extends over 14 amino acids. V was pared by 4 bases and J by 5 bases, with 12 bases between.

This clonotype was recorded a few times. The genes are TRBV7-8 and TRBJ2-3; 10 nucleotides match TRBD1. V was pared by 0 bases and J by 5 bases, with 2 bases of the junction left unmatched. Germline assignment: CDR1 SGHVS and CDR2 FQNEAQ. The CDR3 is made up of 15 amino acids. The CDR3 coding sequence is TGTGCCAGCAGCTTAGCCGGGACAGGGGAAGATACGCAGTATTTT. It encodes CASSLAGTGEDTQYF.

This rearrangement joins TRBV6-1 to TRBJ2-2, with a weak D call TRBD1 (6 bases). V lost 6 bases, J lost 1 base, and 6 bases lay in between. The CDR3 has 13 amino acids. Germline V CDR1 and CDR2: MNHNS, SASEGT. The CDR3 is CASRTGNTGELFF. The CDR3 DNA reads TGTGCCAGCAGGACAGGGAACACCGGGGAGCTGTTTTTT.

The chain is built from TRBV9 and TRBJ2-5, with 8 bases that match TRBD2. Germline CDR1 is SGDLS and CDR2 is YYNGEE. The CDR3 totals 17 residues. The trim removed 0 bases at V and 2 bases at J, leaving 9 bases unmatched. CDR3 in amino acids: CASSVGISGTKQETQYF. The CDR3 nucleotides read TGTGCCAGCAGCGTAGGTATTAGCGGGACAAAACAAGAGACCCAGTACTTC.

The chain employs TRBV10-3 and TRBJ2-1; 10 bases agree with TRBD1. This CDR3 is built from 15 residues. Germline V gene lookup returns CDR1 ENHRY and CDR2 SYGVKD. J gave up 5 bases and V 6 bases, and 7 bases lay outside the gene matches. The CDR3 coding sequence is TGTGCCATCAGGGGGGGACAGGGGAGGAACAATGAGCAGTTCTTC. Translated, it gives CAIRGGQGRNNEQFF.

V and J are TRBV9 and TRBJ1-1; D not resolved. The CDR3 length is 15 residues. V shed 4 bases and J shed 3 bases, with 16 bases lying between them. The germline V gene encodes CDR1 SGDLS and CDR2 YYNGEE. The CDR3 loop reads CASSPRGLGDTEAFF. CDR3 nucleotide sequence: TGTGCCAGCAGCCCCCGGGGTCTTGGGGACACTGAAGCTTTCTTT.

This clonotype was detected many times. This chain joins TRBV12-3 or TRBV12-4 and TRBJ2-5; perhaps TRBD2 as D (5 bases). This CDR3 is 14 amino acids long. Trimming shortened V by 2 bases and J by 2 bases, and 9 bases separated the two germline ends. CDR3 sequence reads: CASSLSAVQETQYF. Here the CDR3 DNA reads TGTGCCAGCAGTTTATCAGCGGTACAAGAGACCCAGTACTTC.